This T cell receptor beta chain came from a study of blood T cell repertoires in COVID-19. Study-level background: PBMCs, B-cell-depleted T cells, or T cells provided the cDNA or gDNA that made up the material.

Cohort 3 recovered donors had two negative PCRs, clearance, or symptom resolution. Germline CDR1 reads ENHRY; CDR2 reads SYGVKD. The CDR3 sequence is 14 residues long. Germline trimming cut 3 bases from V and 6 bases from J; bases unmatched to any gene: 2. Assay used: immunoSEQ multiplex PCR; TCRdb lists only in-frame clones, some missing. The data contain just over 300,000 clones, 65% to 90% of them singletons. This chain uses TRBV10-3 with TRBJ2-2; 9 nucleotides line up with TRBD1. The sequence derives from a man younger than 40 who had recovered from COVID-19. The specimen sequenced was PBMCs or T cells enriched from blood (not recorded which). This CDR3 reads CAISDGTGPGELFF. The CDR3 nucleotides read TGTGCCATCAGTGATGGGACAGGGCCCGGGGAGCTGTTTTTT.